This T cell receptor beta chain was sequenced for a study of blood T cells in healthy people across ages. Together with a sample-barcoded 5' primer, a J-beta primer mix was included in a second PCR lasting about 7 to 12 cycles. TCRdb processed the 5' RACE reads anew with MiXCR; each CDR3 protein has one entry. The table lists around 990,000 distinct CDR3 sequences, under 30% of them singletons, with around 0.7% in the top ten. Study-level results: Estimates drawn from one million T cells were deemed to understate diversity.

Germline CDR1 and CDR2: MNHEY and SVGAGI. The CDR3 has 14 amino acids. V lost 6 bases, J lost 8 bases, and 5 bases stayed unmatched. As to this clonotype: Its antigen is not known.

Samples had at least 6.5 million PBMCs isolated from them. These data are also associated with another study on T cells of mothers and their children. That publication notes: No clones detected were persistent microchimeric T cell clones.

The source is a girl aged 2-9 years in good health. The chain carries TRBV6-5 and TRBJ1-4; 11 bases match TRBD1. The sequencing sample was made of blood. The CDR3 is CASSGQGAKEKLFF. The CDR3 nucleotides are TGTGCCAGCAGCGGACAGGGGGCAAAGGAAAAACTGTTTTTT.